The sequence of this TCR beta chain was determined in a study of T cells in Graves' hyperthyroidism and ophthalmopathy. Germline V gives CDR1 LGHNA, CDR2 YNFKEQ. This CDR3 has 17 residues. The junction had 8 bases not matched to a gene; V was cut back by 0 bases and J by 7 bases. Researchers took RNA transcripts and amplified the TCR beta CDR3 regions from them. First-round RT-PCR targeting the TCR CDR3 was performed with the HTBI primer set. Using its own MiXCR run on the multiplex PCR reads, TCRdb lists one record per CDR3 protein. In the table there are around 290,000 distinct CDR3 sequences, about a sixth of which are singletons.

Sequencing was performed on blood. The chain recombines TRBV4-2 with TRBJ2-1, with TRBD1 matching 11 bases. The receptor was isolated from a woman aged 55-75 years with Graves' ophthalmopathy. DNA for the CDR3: TGTGCCAGCAGCCAAGAATGGACAGGGGGCGCGGAGAATGAGCAGTTCTTC. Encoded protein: CASSQEWTGGAENEQFF.